This is a list of T cell receptor beta chains from one sample in a study of T cell changes during pregnancy in multiple sclerosis. The protocol was immunoSEQ multiplex PCR, while the TCRdb copy is restricted to in-frame clones and leaves out a portion. The sample contains some 62,000 clones, around 92% of which appear only once. Source: peripheral blood, taken in the second trimester of pregnancy. These TCRs come from a female donor in good health, enrolled as a control in a pregnancy study. Both conserved end residues are part of each CDR3. The order of the fields is V gene, J gene, clone size, D gene, CDR3 DNA, CDR3 protein. The D gene is left open where the match is weak. Only some rows state a clone size, as once, few, many or a class for expanded clones.

V gene: TRBV25-1
J gene: TRBJ1-2
clone size: -
D gene: -
CDR3 DNA: TGTGCCAGCAGTGAATCAAGCAGGTTCTATGGCTACACCTTC
CDR3 protein: CASSESSRFYGYTF

V gene: TRBV6-5
J gene: TRBJ1-1
clone size: -
D gene: -
CDR3 DNA: TGTGCCACTGGGAACGGGAACGGGGCTTTCTTT
CDR3 protein: CATGNGNGAFF

V gene: TRBV30
J gene: TRBJ1-2
clone size: -
D gene: -
CDR3 DNA: TGTGCCTGGAGTGCCATTGAGCACGGGGGCTACACCTTC
CDR3 protein: CAWSAIEHGGYTF

V gene: TRBV5-1
J gene: TRBJ2-3
clone size: -
D gene: TRBD1
CDR3 DNA: TGCGCCAGCAGCCAAGACAGGGGTTCCATAGGAACGCAGTATTTT
CDR3 protein: CASSQDRGSIGTQYF

V gene: TRBV14
J gene: TRBJ1-1
clone size: -
D gene: TRBD1
CDR3 DNA: TGTGCCAGCAGCCAAGACCCCCCCGGGACAGTAACGAACACTGAAGCTTTCTTT
CDR3 protein: CASSQDPPGTVTNTEAFF

V gene: TRBV4-1
J gene: TRBJ1-5
clone size: -
D gene: -
CDR3 DNA: TGCGCCAGCAGTCAAAATTCCGCGGGGGAATCGCAGCCCCAGCATTTT
CDR3 protein: CASSQNSAGESQPQHF

V gene: TRBV7-8
J gene: TRBJ1-2
clone size: once
D gene: -
CDR3 DNA: TGTGCCAGCAGCCGGCCCTATTTGGACGGGGACTATCTATTCGAGGGCTACACCTTC
CDR3 protein: CASSRPYLDGDYLFEGYTF

V gene: TRBV10-1
J gene: TRBJ2-1
clone size: -
D gene: -
CDR3 DNA: TGCGCCAGCAGTGAACGGGACAACGATTCCTACAATGAGCAGTTCTTC
CDR3 protein: CASSERDNDSYNEQFF

V gene: TRBV29-1
J gene: TRBJ1-4
clone size: -
D gene: -
CDR3 DNA: TGCAGCGTTGAAGAGGGTGGCGGACTTCAGAGGGAACTGTTTTTT
CDR3 protein: CSVEEGGGLQRELFF

V gene: TRBV19
J gene: TRBJ2-6
clone size: few
D gene: -
CDR3 DNA: TGTGCCAGTAATGACAGAGCCTCTGGGGCCAACGTCCTGACTTTC
CDR3 protein: CASNDRASGANVLTF

V gene: TRBV7-2
J gene: TRBJ1-1
clone size: -
D gene: TRBD1
CDR3 DNA: TGTGCCAGCAGCTTAGTAGGGACAGGGGGCGGACTGAACACTGAAGCTTTCTTT
CDR3 protein: CASSLVGTGGGLNTEAFF

V gene: TRBV2
J gene: TRBJ2-1
clone size: -
D gene: TRBD1
CDR3 DNA: TGTGCCAGCGACAGGGACTACAATGAGCAGTTCTTC
CDR3 protein: CASDRDYNEQFF

V gene: TRBV19
J gene: TRBJ1-1
clone size: -
D gene: TRBD1
CDR3 DNA: TGTGCCAGTAGGGACAGGGTCACGAACACTGAAGCTTTCTTT
CDR3 protein: CASRDRVTNTEAFF

V gene: TRBV30
J gene: TRBJ2-3
clone size: -
D gene: TRBD2
CDR3 DNA: TGTGCCTGGACTGGAGGTGCGGGAGGGCACACAGATACGCAGTATTTT
CDR3 protein: CAWTGGAGGHTDTQYF

V gene: TRBV5-1
J gene: TRBJ2-7
clone size: -
D gene: TRBD1
CDR3 DNA: TGCGCCAGCAGGTTAGGACAGGCCTACGAGCAGTACTTC
CDR3 protein: CASRLGQAYEQYF

V gene: TRBV5-1
J gene: TRBJ2-2
clone size: -
D gene: -
CDR3 DNA: TGCGCCAGCAGCTTGGTAGGCTTTCCCGCGGAGGAGCTGTTTTTT
CDR3 protein: CASSLVGFPAEELFF

V gene: TRBV6-5
J gene: TRBJ2-3
clone size: -
D gene: -
CDR3 DNA: TGTGCCAGCAGTTCCACCGACACGAGCACAGATACGCAGTATTTT
CDR3 protein: CASSSTDTSTDTQYF

V gene: TRBV29-1
J gene: TRBJ1-2
clone size: -
D gene: TRBD1
CDR3 DNA: TGCAGCGTTGATTCGGGACAGGGCTATGGCTACACCTTC
CDR3 protein: CSVDSGQGYGYTF

V gene: TRBV7-9
J gene: TRBJ2-3
clone size: -
D gene: TRBD1
CDR3 DNA: TGTGCCAGCAGCTTAGCGATAGGAACAGGGGCGGCAGATACGCAGTATTTT
CDR3 protein: CASSLAIGTGAADTQYF

V gene: TRBV2
J gene: TRBJ2-7
clone size: -
D gene: TRBD2
CDR3 DNA: TGTGCCAGCATTCTCAGAGCGGGAGGGCCAGCCGAGCAGTACTTC
CDR3 protein: CASILRAGGPAEQYF

V gene: TRBV6-1
J gene: TRBJ1-2
clone size: -
D gene: -
CDR3 DNA: TGTGCCAGCAGTGAAGCCGGGGTTGGCTACACCTTC
CDR3 protein: CASSEAGVGYTF

V gene: TRBV10-2
J gene: TRBJ2-7
clone size: -
D gene: TRBD1
CDR3 DNA: TGCGCCAGCAGCGACAGGGGCGGATACGAGCAGTACTTC
CDR3 protein: CASSDRGGYEQYF

V gene: TRBV5-1
J gene: TRBJ2-5
clone size: -
D gene: TRBD1
CDR3 DNA: TGCGCCAGCAGCTCACAGGGGGCGGCGGAGACCCAGTACTTC
CDR3 protein: CASSSQGAAETQYF

V gene: TRBV7-3
J gene: TRBJ2-2
clone size: -
D gene: -
CDR3 DNA: TGTGCCAGCAGCTTAACCTCGGCTAGCACCCATGGGTACGGGGAGCTGTTTTTT
CDR3 protein: CASSLTSASTHGYGELFF

V gene: TRBV4-2
J gene: TRBJ2-3
clone size: -
D gene: -
CDR3 DNA: TGTGCCAGCAGCCAAGGGGCGACAGATACGCAGTATTTT
CDR3 protein: CASSQGATDTQYF

V gene: TRBV5-4
J gene: TRBJ2-5
clone size: -
D gene: TRBD1
CDR3 DNA: TGTGCCAGCAGCTTACAGGGGGCCGGAGAGACCCAGTACTTC
CDR3 protein: CASSLQGAGETQYF

V gene: TRBV11-2
J gene: TRBJ2-6
clone size: -
D gene: TRBD1
CDR3 DNA: TGTGCCAGCAGCTTAGGGGCAAGGGGGCCGGTCCTTGGGGCCAACGTCCTGACTTTC
CDR3 protein: CASSLGARGPVLGANVLTF

V gene: TRBV4-2
J gene: TRBJ2-5
clone size: -
D gene: -
CDR3 DNA: TGTGCCAGCAGCCAAGGCAGGGGCACACTAAAAGAGACCCAGTACTTC
CDR3 protein: CASSQGRGTLKETQYF

V gene: TRBV27
J gene: TRBJ2-5
clone size: -
D gene: -
CDR3 DNA: TGTGCCAGCAGTCGATCCCGAGGAGAGACCCAGTACTTC
CDR3 protein: CASSRSRGETQYF

V gene: TRBV27
J gene: TRBJ2-7
clone size: -
D gene: -
CDR3 DNA: TGTGCCAGCAGTCCGGGATCGGGCAGCTACGAGCAGTACTTC
CDR3 protein: CASSPGSGSYEQYF

V gene: TRBV9
J gene: TRBJ2-5
clone size: once
D gene: TRBD2
CDR3 DNA: TGTGCCAGCAGCCCGGGACTAGCGGAGTGGGAGACCCAGTACTTC
CDR3 protein: CASSPGLAEWETQYF

V gene: TRBV2
J gene: TRBJ2-3
clone size: -
D gene: TRBD1
CDR3 DNA: TGTGCCAGCGGCCGCGAACAGACAGGGTATATGAAGCAGTATTTT
CDR3 protein: CASGREQTGYMKQYF

V gene: TRBV5-1
J gene: TRBJ2-7
clone size: -
D gene: TRBD1
CDR3 DNA: TGCGCCAGCAGCTTCCAAGGACAGGGGTCCTACGAGCAGTACTTC
CDR3 protein: CASSFQGQGSYEQYF

V gene: TRBV6-5
J gene: TRBJ2-4
clone size: -
D gene: TRBD2
CDR3 DNA: TGTGCCAGCGGCGGGGGGTTGGCCGCAAACCGGATTCAGTACTTC
CDR3 protein: CASGGGLAANRIQYF

V gene: TRBV18
J gene: TRBJ2-7
clone size: -
D gene: TRBD2
CDR3 DNA: TGTGCCAGCTCACCCTGGGAGGGCTACGAGCAGTACTTC
CDR3 protein: CASSPWEGYEQYF

V gene: TRBV5-4
J gene: TRBJ2-1
clone size: -
D gene: -
CDR3 DNA: TGTGCCAGCAGCTTTAGTGGTAGCAGAACCCCAAATGAGCAGTTCTTC
CDR3 protein: CASSFSGSRTPNEQFF

V gene: TRBV11-1
J gene: TRBJ2-3
clone size: -
D gene: TRBD2
CDR3 DNA: TGTGCCAGCAGCTTAGCCCCCACCGGTGCGGGAGATGCAGATACGCAGTATTTT
CDR3 protein: CASSLAPTGAGDADTQYF

V gene: TRBV7-9
J gene: TRBJ2-2
clone size: -
D gene: TRBD2
CDR3 DNA: TGTGCCAGCAGCTGGAGGACTAGCGGGGAAAGAGGGGAGCTGTTTTTT
CDR3 protein: CASSWRTSGERGELFF

V gene: TRBV20-1
J gene: TRBJ2-1
clone size: -
D gene: -
CDR3 DNA: TGCAGTCTCCTCGACAATGAGCAGTTCTTC
CDR3 protein: CSLLDNEQFF

V gene: TRBV7-9
J gene: TRBJ2-7
clone size: -
D gene: TRBD1
CDR3 DNA: TGTGCCAGCAGCTTAACCGGACAGGGTCGATACGAGCAGTACTTC
CDR3 protein: CASSLTGQGRYEQYF

V gene: TRBV6-5
J gene: TRBJ2-1
clone size: -
D gene: TRBD1
CDR3 DNA: TGTGCCAGCAGTTACTCGAACAGGGGAACCCACAATGAGCAGTTCTTC
CDR3 protein: CASSYSNRGTHNEQFF

V gene: TRBV6-1
J gene: TRBJ1-4
clone size: -
D gene: -
CDR3 DNA: TGTGCCAGCAGTGGCTTCGGGATTTATAATGAAAAACTGTTTTTT
CDR3 protein: CASSGFGIYNEKLFF

V gene: TRBV4-1
J gene: TRBJ2-1
clone size: -
D gene: -
CDR3 DNA: TGCGCCAGCAGCCAAGGCCAGGGCCCCTACAATGAGCAGTTCTTC
CDR3 protein: CASSQGQGPYNEQFF

V gene: TRBV18
J gene: TRBJ2-7
clone size: -
D gene: TRBD1
CDR3 DNA: TGTGCCAGCTCACTTGCCCGCGACAGGGCGTTCTTC
CDR3 protein: CASSLARDRAFF